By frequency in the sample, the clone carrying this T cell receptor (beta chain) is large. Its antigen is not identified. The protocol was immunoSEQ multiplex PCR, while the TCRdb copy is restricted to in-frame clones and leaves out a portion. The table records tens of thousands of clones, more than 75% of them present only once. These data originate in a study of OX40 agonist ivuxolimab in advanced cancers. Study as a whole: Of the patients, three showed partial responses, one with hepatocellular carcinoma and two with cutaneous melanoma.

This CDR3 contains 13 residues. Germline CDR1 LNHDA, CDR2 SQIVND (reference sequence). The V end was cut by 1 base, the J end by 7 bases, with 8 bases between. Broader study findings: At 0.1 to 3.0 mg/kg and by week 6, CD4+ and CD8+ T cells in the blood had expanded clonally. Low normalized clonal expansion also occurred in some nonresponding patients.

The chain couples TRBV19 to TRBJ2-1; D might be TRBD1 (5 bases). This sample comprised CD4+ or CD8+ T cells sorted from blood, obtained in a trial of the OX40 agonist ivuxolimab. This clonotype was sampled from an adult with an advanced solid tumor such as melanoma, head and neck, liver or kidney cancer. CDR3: CASSIVGLNEQFF. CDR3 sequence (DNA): TGTGCCAGTAGTATAGTGGGGCTAAATGAGCAGTTCTTC. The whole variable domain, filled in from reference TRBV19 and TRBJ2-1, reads DGGITQSPKYLFRKEGQNVTLSCEQNLNHDAMYWYRQDPGQGLRLIYYSQIVNDFQKGDIAEGYSVSREKKESFPLTVTSAQKNPTAFYLCASSIVGLNEQFFGPGTRLTVL.